This T cell receptor (beta chain) is from a study of cytomegalovirus exposure and HLA in healthy donors (TCRdb year 2017). Concerning the study at large: According to an earlier analysis of around 600 of the donors, about 179 million T cells yielded approximately 120 million unique TCR beta sequences and more than 250 Gb of sequence data. An early release that covered 640 HLA-typed donors contained 300 to 350 gigabases of sequencing data and tens of millions of unique TCR sequences. Of the roughly 400 genotyped donors, about 80% fell in the genetic ancestry cluster associated with self-reported Caucasian donors. The study aimed to test whether signatures of past pathogen exposure could be identified by cataloging public T cell receptors. The T cell repertoires of 700 or so subjects were profiled by immunosequencing and related to cytomegalovirus serostatus. Besides the first cohort of roughly 640 subjects, a separate validation cohort made up of 120 different subjects was used. To predict cytomegalovirus infection status, the study brought together high-throughput TCR immunosequencing, statistical association of individual TCRs with disease status, and machine learning. A later analysis re-examined previously published TCR beta repertoires from roughly 650 donors and added high-resolution HLA genotyping to investigate patterns of TCR occurrence. In the later analysis, no new phenotypic data were used to find candidate immune exposures; instead, reliance was placed on TCR beta sequences and their occurrence across donors. In an earlier analysis of around 540 of the donors, high-throughput TCR beta sequencing was used to judge whether each TCR beta V gene segment behaved as functional or pseudogenic. Alongside the repertoire data, information on donor age, sex, ethnicity and CMV serostatus was compiled. A later genetic analysis took genome-wide SNP genotypes for 398 of the 666 donors and used that subset as a discovery cohort. Every discovery cohort repertoire had been produced on one sequencing platform. Class I and class II HLA loci were covered by the typing at four-digit resolution. The number of typed donors differed by locus: roughly 629-640 for A, B, C, DRB1 and DQB1; 522 for DQA1; approximately 600 for DPA1; and roughly 470 for DPB1. Because of strong linkage in the cohort, four to six DR-DQ haplotypes were treated as single units for association and clustering. Among around 400 genotyped donors of the cohort, an average of around 220,000 unique TCR beta nucleotide sequences was sequenced per donor, of which 15% to 20% were non-productive. What the authors observed across the whole study: In a later analysis, some 18,000 TCR beta sequences were associated with specific HLA alleles at a false discovery rate of 0.05. Because some donors lacked HLA typing at each locus, the association tests relied only on the typed subset. Presence/absence analyses assumed roughly uniform sequencing depth across donors, an assumption that may not hold. According to the authors, the approach could potentially be generalized to other disease states and immunological phenotypes. In this cohort, only TCR beta chains were sequenced, and detectable features were limited by the absence of alpha or paired-chain data. A later genetic analysis reported fewer N-insertions in productive TCRs among donors in an Asian-associated ancestry cluster than the roughly 720-donor mean. A later analysis found that most CMV-associated TCR beta chains appeared HLA-restricted, with HLA associations seemingly driven largely by CMV exposure. A few of the identified cytomegalovirus-associated TCR beta chains were confirmed in vitro to be specific for cytomegalovirus antigens. In an earlier analysis of approximately 600 of the donors, most TCR beta V segments were observed in productive rearrangements about 87% or about 30% of the time, broadly matching IMGT annotations. Across donors, most TCR sequences were observed very rarely, whereas some public TCRs were present in many individuals. In a later analysis, HLA-associated TCR beta chains were found to be more clonally expanded and to have lower generation probabilities than equally common non-associated chains. In a later genetic analysis, a missense DCLRE1C variant was associated with V-gene and J-gene trimming of TCR beta chains, and the association was replicated in an independent cohort. In a later analysis, TCR association rates were found to vary across HLA loci, with the most associated TCRs seen for DRB1 alleles and the fewest for HLA-C alleles. Because counts were too low, more than 15 rarely observed V segments, including chromosome 9 orphons, were excluded from the earlier analysis of 587 of the donors. In a later analysis, several top co-occurrence clusters were reported to appear linked to parvovirus B19, influenza, CMV and Epstein-Barr virus. The 87-base-pair reads could not distinguish some IMGT-functional V segments, including TRBV6-2 and TRBV6-3, so those segments were excluded. In both the original and validation cohorts, the classifier was reported to diagnose cytomegalovirus status with high specificity and sensitivity. Immune exposure information for the cohort was limited to CMV serostatus. A cluster of highly shared sequence variants was judged likely to represent a technical artifact of the sequencing pipeline. In the study, roughly 160 TCR beta chains were listed as associated with cytomegalovirus. Correlated functional status among segregating V segments might reflect linkage disequilibrium, but an unknown experimental factor could not be ruled out. Strong co-occurrence of HLA alleles, especially DR and DQ, made assigning TCR associations to individual alleles difficult. A further reported finding was that TCR beta sequences accurately predicted the HLA-A and HLA-B alleles for most subjects in the first cohort.

There are 15 amino acids in the CDR3, from cysteine to phenylalanine inclusive. Kept here is only the CDR3 DNA, which spans 45 bases and is read in frame from base 1. CDR1 SGHDT and CDR2 YYEEEE were looked up in the germline V gene. A remark on this clone: It has no known antigen specificity.

The cohort was made up of 666 healthy bone marrow donors. All cohort members were sampled while nominally healthy, although unrecorded immune exposures were likely present. The donor was CMV seropositive and belonged to the group of over 250 seropositive cohort members. A peripheral blood sample was collected from each donor, and TCR beta sequencing was performed on peripheral blood mononuclear cells. The Qiagen DNeasy Blood Extraction Kit was used to extract genomic DNA from the blood cell samples. The library was made by the immunoSEQ multiplex PCR assay. The multiplex PCR relied on a mix of 60 forward primers for TCR Vbeta segments and 13 reverse primers for TCR Jbeta segments. A multiplex PCR assay on genomic DNA amplified the CDR3 region of rearranged TCR beta genes. The amplified TCR beta libraries were sequenced on the Illumina HiSeq System as 87-base-pair reads. The study's processing was this. Across the 670 or so repertoires, a later analysis counted 75 million to 90 million unique TCR beta chains, some 11 million of which were shared by at least two donors. Raw reads were error-corrected and collapsed into unique sequences by a nearest-neighbor algorithm in which closely related sequences were merged to remove PCR and sequencing errors. Alignment of CDR3 sequences to IMGT reference sequences was used to assign V, D and J gene segments. Each retained sequence needed at least a six-nucleotide match to both a V gene segment and a J gene segment. A rearrangement was called productive if the CDR3 had no stop codons and remained in frame with V and J, and every other rearrangement was called non-productive. CDR3 was defined by IMGT convention, running from the second conserved V-encoded cysteine to the conserved J-encoded phenylalanine. Sequences without an unambiguous match to a single V gene segment were excluded from the earlier analysis of over 500 of the donors. In an earlier analysis of approximately 560 of the donors, a V segment was called functional when productive rearrangements were above 56.7%, and segregating when the standard deviation between donors exceeded 5%. A statistical classification framework was developed to diagnose cytomegalovirus status using the catalog of TCR beta chain sequences. In a later analysis, TCR nucleotide sequences were compared against IMGT/GENE-DB human TR gene sequences so that V and J genes could be assigned. In a later analysis, CDR3 sequences and most-parsimonious VDJ recombination scenarios were assigned using the TCRdist pipeline. A later analysis defined each TCR beta chain by its CDR3 amino acid sequence plus V-gene family, and excluded reads lacking a unique V-gene family. To address suspected cross-contamination and a sequencing artifact, a later analysis removed approximately 600 highly shared, low-generation-probability nucleotide sequences. For each public chain, a later analysis derived a clonal expansion index from normalized ranks of inferred template counts within each repertoire. In a later analysis, generation probabilities were computed with a VDJ recombination model fitted to out-of-frame rearrangements, and the resulting probabilities were checked against IGoR. In a later analysis, TCR-TCR, TCR-HLA and TCR-CMV co-occurrence was scored with hypergeometric tests, and a repertoire-size bias correction was applied to TCR pairs. A later analysis estimated false discovery rates by permuting HLA or CMV assignments 20 times. In a later analysis, co-occurring TCRs were grouped using DBSCAN, and TCRdist sequence similarity was added for clustering within HLA-allele-positive subsets. For co-occurrence clustering, repertoires with fewer than 30,000 or more than 120,000 public chains were excluded, along with five repertoires with anomalous nucleotide sharing. Entries here come from immuneACCESS through TCRdb and include only in-frame sequences with V and J called. Some clones fail to appear in such tables; in the studies checked, an unresolved V gene covers under half of the shortfall, and the cause of the remainder is unknown. The DNA gave D and trimming, while V, J and clone size come from that table. This sample's table lists roughly 51,000 clones. Jointly, the top ten make up around 5.6% of the sample.

The chain was built from TRBV5-6 and TRBJ2-5, with TRBD2 matching 8 junction bases. The DNA end lines up better with TRBJ2-7; the J call may be wrong. The sequence derives from a male donor in good health and CMV-seropositive. The sample taken for sequencing was PBMCs. The nucleotide sequence is given as TGTGCCAGCAGCTTGATCGGGGGGGAGGACTACGAGCAGTACTTC. Translated, this gives CASSLIGGEDYEQYF.